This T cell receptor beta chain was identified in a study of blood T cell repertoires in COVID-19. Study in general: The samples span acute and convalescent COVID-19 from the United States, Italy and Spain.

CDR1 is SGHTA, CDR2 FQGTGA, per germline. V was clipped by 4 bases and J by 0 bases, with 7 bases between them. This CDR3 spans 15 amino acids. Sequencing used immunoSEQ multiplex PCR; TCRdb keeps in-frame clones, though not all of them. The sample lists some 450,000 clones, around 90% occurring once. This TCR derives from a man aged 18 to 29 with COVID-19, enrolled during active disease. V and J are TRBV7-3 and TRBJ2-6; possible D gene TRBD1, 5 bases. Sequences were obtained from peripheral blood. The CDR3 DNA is TGTGCCAGCAGCTCTACAGGCTCTGGGGCCAACGTCCTGACTTTC. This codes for CASSSTGSGANVLTF.